Listed here are 2 T cell receptor beta chains from one sample, sequenced in a study of siplizumab effects on memory and regulatory T cells. Clones were read by immunoSEQ multiplex PCR, and TCRdb kept only the in-frame ones, dropping some. The profile shows approximately 50,000 clones, 93% of them singletons. Sequenced: CD8+ T cells sorted from blood. These receptors were taken from a human donor in good health.

CDR3 sequence (DNA): TGTGCCAGCAGTGGGGATATGACCCAGTACTTC. Its translation: CASSGDMTQYF. The chain has TRBV13 and TRBJ2-5; D not certain. The CDR3 is 11 amino acids. The V and J ends lost 6 bases and 7 bases respectively, with 9 bases between them. From germline, CDR1 is PRHDT and CDR2 FYEKMQ (reference sequence).

This chain uses TRBV28 with TRBJ1-5; 9 nucleotides agree with TRBD1. The CDR3 contains 16 residues. Germline CDR1 reads MDHEN; CDR2 reads SYDVKM. V shed 4 bases, J shed 4 bases, and the junction held 8 bases outside the gene matches. The CDR3 here is CASSSVGQGLNQPQHF. The CDR3 DNA is TGTGCCAGCAGTTCGGTTGGACAGGGGTTAAATCAGCCCCAGCATTTT. Based on the CDR3 plus reference TRBV28 and TRBJ1-5, the full variable domain is DVKVTQSSRYLVKRTGEKVFLECVQDMDHENMFWYRQDPGLGLRLIYFSYDVKMKEKGDIPEGYSVSREKKERFSLILESASTNQTSMYLCASSSVGQGLNQPQHFGDGTRLSIL.